This paragraph reports one TCR beta chain. Its antigen is not known. The PCR had 60 Vbeta and 13 Jbeta primers. The table came from immunoSEQ multiplex PCR; TCRdb's copy has only in-frame clones and leaves some out. Here the sample spans some 130,000 clones, roughly four fifths being singletons. The V and J ends lost 0 bases and 8 bases, in that order; junction bases with no gene match: 4. The CDR3 runs 14 residues. Germline assignment: CDR1 SGHRS and CDR2 YFSETQ. The data belong to a study of cytomegalovirus exposure and HLA in healthy donors. Study outcomes and limitations: Excluded: some indistinguishable V segments such as TRBV6-2 and TRBV6-3.

The sequence was obtained from a male donor in good health and CMV-seropositive. The chain joins TRBV5-1 to TRBJ1-2, with 10 bases matching TRBD1. The sequenced material came from PBMCs. CDR3 DNA: TGCGCCAGCAGCTTGGGGGGACAGGGGCAAGGCTACACCTTC. This sequence encodes CASSLGGQGQGYTF. Full variable domain (remainder filled in from reference TRBV5-1 and TRBJ1-2): KAGVTQTPRYLIKTRGQQVTLSCSPISGHRSVSWYQQTPGQGLQFLFEYFSETQRNKGNFPGRFSGRQFSNSRSEMNVSTLELGDSALYLCASSLGGQGQGYTFGSGTRLTVV.